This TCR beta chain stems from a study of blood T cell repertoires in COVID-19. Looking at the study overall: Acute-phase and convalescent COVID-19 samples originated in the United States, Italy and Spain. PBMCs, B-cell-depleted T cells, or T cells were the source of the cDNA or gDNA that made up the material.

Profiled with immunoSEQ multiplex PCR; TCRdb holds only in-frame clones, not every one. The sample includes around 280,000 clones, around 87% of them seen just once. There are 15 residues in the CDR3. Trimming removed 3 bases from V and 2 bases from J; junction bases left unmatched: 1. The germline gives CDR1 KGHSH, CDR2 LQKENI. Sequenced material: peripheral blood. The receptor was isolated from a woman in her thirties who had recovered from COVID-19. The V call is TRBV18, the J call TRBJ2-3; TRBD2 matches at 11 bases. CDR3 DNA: TGTGCCAGCTCACCGGGACTAGCGGCCACAGATACGCAGTATTTT. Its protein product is CASSPGLAATDTQYF. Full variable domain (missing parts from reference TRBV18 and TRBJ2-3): NAGVMQNPRHLVRRRGQEARLRCSPMKGHSHVYWYRQLPEEGLKFMVYLQKENIIDESGMPKERFSAEFPKEGPSILRIQQVVRGDSAAYFCASSPGLAATDTQYFGPGTRLTVL.